What follows describes a single T cell receptor beta chain. Method: immunoSEQ multiplex PCR; TCRdb's copy keeps in-frame clones and lacks some. This repertoire shows around 2,000,000 clones, roughly 96% found once; its top ten account for under 0.15%. V lost 4 bases to trimming and J lost 8 bases; unmatched junction nucleotides: 17. From germline, CDR1 is SGHDN and CDR2 FVKESK. The CDR3 has 18 residues. The entry originates in a study of shared clonotypes between healthy human individuals. Input material: naive CD4+ T cells sorted from blood. Subset: CD45RA+ positively selected. The origin of this receptor is a man aged 18 to 30 in good health. This sequence joins TRBV14 and TRBJ2-1, with 10 bases matching TRBD2. CDR3: CASSREATSGVLGYEQFF. The CDR3, as DNA: TGTGCCAGCAGCCGTGAGGCCACTAGCGGGGTATTGGGGTATGAGCAGTTCTTC.